The 27 T cell receptor beta chains presented below share a single source sample, sequenced in a study of shared clonotypes between healthy human individuals. Produced via immunoSEQ multiplex PCR; TCRdb's table is partial and in-frame only. The table shows approximately 700,000 clones, with roughly 73% occurring only once. Material for sequencing was memory CD4+ T cells sorted from blood. Sample subset: CD45RA-negative fraction. Receptors were obtained from a woman in her thirties in good health.

Regarding this clone: Distinct nucleotide sequences in the sample also encode this CDR3. The chain carries TRBV7-9 and TRBJ2-7; D perhaps matches TRBD2 (6 bases). The CDR3 extends over 13 amino acids. V was trimmed by 5 bases and J by 2 bases, leaving 10 bases between them. In germline, CDR1 is SEHNR, CDR2 FQNEAQ (reference sequence). The CDR3, as DNA: TGTGCCAGCAGCCCGAGCGGGCCCTACGAGCAGTACTTC. This codes for CASSPSGPYEQYF.

DNA of the CDR3: TGCGCCAGCAGCTTGTTCGGACTCATAAATGAGCAGTTCTTC. It yields the protein CASSLFGLINEQFF. V usage is TRBV5-1 and J usage is TRBJ2-1; tentatively, D is TRBD2 (5 bases). The germline CDR1 and CDR2 sequences are SGHRS and YFSETQ. There are 14 residues in the CDR3. With 1 base removed from V and 7 bases from J, the gap between germline ends came to 12 bases.

This clone was observed a few times. This chain uses TRBV7-6 with TRBJ2-5; 10 bases line up with TRBD2. V was pared by 5 bases and J by 4 bases, with 10 bases of the junction left unmatched. The CDR3 sequence is 16 residues long. Germline V lookup: CDR1 SGHVS, CDR2 FNYEAQ. The CDR3 DNA follows: TGTGCCAGCAGCCACGTCGGGACTAGCGAAGTAGAGACCCAGTACTTC. Its protein product is CASSHVGTSEVETQYF.

This clone was recorded once. This chain links TRBV5-1 with TRBJ2-3; TRBD2 aligns across 14 bases. Germline V gives CDR1 SGHRS, CDR2 YFSETQ. V was pared by 4 bases and J by 6 bases, with 7 bases of the junction left unmatched. CDR3 length equals 16 residues. The CDR3 bases are TGCGCCAGCAGCACGGGACTAGCGGGAGCCCCGGATACGCAGTATTTT. Residues: CASSTGLAGAPDTQYF.

In its sample, this clone was seen a few times. The rearrangement joins TRBV19 to TRBJ1-5; 7 bases are shared with TRBD1. V was clipped by 10 bases and J by 5 bases; unmatched bases: 8. Germline V gives CDR1 LNHDA, CDR2 SQIVND (reference sequence). This CDR3 comprises 13 residues. The CDR3 is CATRQGTDQPQHF. Here the CDR3 DNA reads TGTGCCACAAGACAGGGTACGGATCAGCCCCAGCATTTT.

The rearrangement links TRBV5-1 to TRBJ2-1; 10 bases map to TRBD1. This CDR3 contains 15 residues. The V gene's germline CDR1 is SGHRS and CDR2 YFSETQ. The V and J ends lost 3 bases and 7 bases, in that order; junction bases with no gene match: 7. DNA for the CDR3: TGCGCCAGCAGCTGGACGGGACAGGGGAGTAATGAGCAGTTCTTC. Its protein product is CASSWTGQGSNEQFF.

The J gene is TRBJ2-7, the V gene TRBV11-2; D is unclear. Germline values: CDR1 SGHAT, CDR2 FQNNGV. This CDR3 spans 13 amino acids. The V gene lost 3 bases and the J gene lost 2 bases, with 8 bases spanning the gap. CDR3: CASSFSGTYEQYF. The DNA for the CDR3 is TGTGCCAGCAGCTTTTCAGGCACCTACGAGCAGTACTTC. The full variable domain, with the rest looked up from reference TRBV11-2 and TRBJ2-7, is EAGVAQSPRYKIIEKRQSVAFWCNPISGHATLYWYQQILGQGPKLLIQFQNNGVVDDSQLPKDRFSAERLKGVDSTLKIQPAKLEDSAVYLCASSFSGTYEQYFGPGTRLTVT.

The table lists this clone with a count of one. The rearrangement links TRBV28 to TRBJ1-6, with 7 bases fitting TRBD1. The CDR3 contains 15 residues. Unmatched junction bases numbered 11, after V lost 5 bases and J lost 10 bases. CDR1 MDHEN and CDR2 SYDVKM come from the germline V gene. CDR3 coding DNA: TGTGCCAGCAGTCCGCCGGGACAGACCAGCTCACCCCTCCACTTT. The encoded protein is CASSPPGQTSSPLHF.

The chain recombines TRBV18 with TRBJ1-1, with D possibly matching TRBD1 (6 bases). CDR1 is KGHSH, CDR2 LQKENI, per germline. The CDR3 loop spans 12 amino acids. Trimming took off 5 bases at V and 6 bases at J, with 10 bases between the two ends. The DNA of the CDR3 is TGTGCCAGCTCAGTCAGGGGCTCTGAAGCTTTCTTT. Translating it yields CASSVRGSEAFF.

V usage is TRBV2 and J usage is TRBJ1-5; D is possibly TRBD1 (5 bases). The V gene's germline CDR1 is SNHLY and CDR2 FYNNEI. With 7 bases removed from V and 0 bases from J, the gap between germline ends came to 16 bases. This CDR3 is built from 16 residues. This chain's CDR3 is CASKPRGDLSNQPQHF. For the CDR3, the DNA is TGTGCCAGCAAGCCCCGGGGGGACCTTAGCAATCAGCCCCAGCATTTT.

This chain links TRBV6-5 with TRBJ1-5, with D uncertain. V shed 0 bases and J shed 0 bases, with 6 bases lying between them. The CDR3 contains 15 residues. Germline-derived CDR1 and CDR2 are MNHEY and SVGAGI. Here the CDR3 reads CASSYSGISNQPQHF. The CDR3, as DNA: TGTGCCAGCAGTTACTCAGGGATTAGCAATCAGCCCCAGCATTTT.

This rearrangement joins TRBV5-4 to TRBJ2-3; 10 bases line up with TRBD2. Germline V gene sequence: CDR1 SGHNT, CDR2 YYREEE (reference sequence). This CDR3 spans 15 amino acids. Trimming removed 7 bases from V and 6 bases from J; junction bases left unmatched: 11. CDR3 in amino acids: CASRHVLAGVDTQYF. CDR3 coding DNA: TGTGCCAGCCGCCACGTCCTAGCGGGAGTGGATACGCAGTATTTT. Full variable domain (remainder filled in from reference TRBV5-4 and TRBJ2-3): ETGVTQSPTHLIKTRGQQVTLRCSSQSGHNTVSWYQQALGQGPQFIFQYYREEENGRGNFPPRFSGLQFPNYSSELNVNALELDDSALYLCASRHVLAGVDTQYFGPGTRLTVL.

The rearrangement links TRBV11-2 to TRBJ2-5, with D perhaps matching TRBD2 (6 bases). Germline V gene sequence: CDR1 SGHAT, CDR2 FQNNGV. The CDR3 has 16 amino acids. V lost 1 base and J lost 5, with 17 bases in between. The CDR3 loop reads CASSLGGVLGRETQYF. The CDR3 DNA is TGTGCCAGCAGCTTAGGGGGGGTGTTGGGTCGGGAGACCCAGTACTTC. Using reference TRBV11-2 and TRBJ2-5 for the parts outside the CDR3, the full variable domain is EAGVAQSPRYKIIEKRQSVAFWCNPISGHATLYWYQQILGQGPKLLIQFQNNGVVDDSQLPKDRFSAERLKGVDSTLKIQPAKLEDSAVYLCASSLGGVLGRETQYFGPGTRLLVL.

On this clone itself: Other DNA sequences in this sample translate to the same CDR3. This rearrangement joins TRBV29-1 to TRBJ1-2, with TRBD1 identical over 9 bases. Germline CDR1 and CDR2: SQVTM and ANQGSEA. CDR3 length: 13 amino acids. V lost 6 bases, J lost 2 bases, and 4 bases stayed unmatched. This CDR3 reads CSVPGQGNYGYTF. In DNA, the CDR3 is TGCAGCGTACCGGGACAGGGAAACTATGGCTACACCTTC.

The table lists this clone with a few counts. The CDR3 loop is CASSLRLAGGYEQYF. DNA for the CDR3: TGTGCCAGCAGCCTACGACTAGCGGGAGGGTACGAGCAGTACTTC. The chain uses TRBV7-8 and TRBJ2-7; TRBD2 matches at 14 bases. The germline V gene encodes CDR1 SGHVS and CDR2 FQNEAQ. The CDR3 totals 15 residues. V shed 5 bases, J shed 4 bases, and the junction held 4 bases outside the gene matches. The variable domain in full, completed from reference TRBV7-8 and TRBJ2-7, reads GAGVSQSPRYKVAKRGQDVALRCDPISGHVSLFWYQQALGQGPEFLTYFQNEAQLDKSGLPSDRFFAERPEGSVSTLKIQRTQQEDSAVYLCASSLRLAGGYEQYFGPGTRLTVT.

The CDR3 sequence: CASSQVGSSTDTQYF. The CDR3 nucleotides read TGTGCCAGCAGCCAAGTTGGTAGCAGCACAGATACGCAGTATTTT. V is TRBV4-2 and J is TRBJ2-3; D call uncertain. CDR3 length: 15 amino acids. Germline V gives CDR1 LGHNA, CDR2 YNFKEQ. V was pared by 1 base and J by 0 bases, with 8 bases between.

The sample holds one count of this clone. The chain recombines TRBV6-5 with TRBJ1-2; the D gene is possibly TRBD1 (5 bases). In germline, CDR1 is MNHEY, CDR2 SVGAGI. Trimming pared 8 bases from V and 0 bases from J, leaving 10 bases between. The CDR3 spans 13 residues. The CDR3 region has the DNA TGTGCCAGCCGCAGGGCTTCTAACTATGGCTACACCTTC. Amino acids: CASRRASNYGYTF.

The V gene is TRBV9, the J gene TRBJ2-2; D perhaps matches TRBD1 (6 bases). Germline CDR1 is SGDLS and CDR2 is YYNGEE. V was pared by 0 bases and J by 2 bases, with 11 bases between. The CDR3 totals 16 residues. DNA of the CDR3: TGTGCCAGCAGCGTAGCTGGGGGCCATAACACCGGGGAGCTGTTTTTT. It encodes CASSVAGGHNTGELFF.

Worth noting for this clone: This sample also contains other DNA sequences that code for the same CDR3. The J gene is TRBJ2-2, the V gene TRBV28; D is tentatively TRBD1 or TRBD2 (5 bases each). Germline V lookup: CDR1 MDHEN, CDR2 SYDVKM. Trimming took 2 bases from V and 1 from J, leaving 5 bases between them. This CDR3 region has 14 residues. The CDR3 nucleotides are TGTGCCAGCAGTTTAGGGGGGAACACCGGGGAGCTGTTTTTT. This encodes CASSLGGNTGELFF. The whole variable domain, remainder taken from reference TRBV28 and TRBJ2-2, is DVKVTQSSRYLVKRTGEKVFLECVQDMDHENMFWYRQDPGLGLRLIYFSYDVKMKEKGDIPEGYSVSREKKERFSLILESASTNQTSMYLCASSLGGNTGELFFGEGSRLTVL.

This rearrangement joins TRBV27 to TRBJ1-5; D remains ambiguous. The CDR3 has 15 residues. The ends were cut back, 0 bases at V and 5 bases at J, with 11 bases in the middle. Germline CDR1 reads MNHEY; CDR2 reads SMNVEV (reference sequence). The CDR3 DNA follows: TGTGCCAGCAGTTTATCCAGCGGCGGCGATCAGCCCCAGCATTTT. This gives the protein CASSLSSGGDQPQHF.

This chain joins TRBV14 and TRBJ2-1; D is possibly TRBD2 (6 bases). The V gene's germline CDR1 is SGHDN and CDR2 FVKESK. The CDR3 totals 16 residues. The ends were cut back, 1 base at V and 4 bases at J, with 14 bases in the middle. CDR3 DNA: TGTGCCAGCAGCCAAGGTTGGGCTAGCGTTTACAATGAGCAGTTCTTC. Protein: CASSQGWASVYNEQFF.

The chain joins TRBV27 to TRBJ2-7; D unclear. The CDR3 loop spans 13 amino acids. V was trimmed by 8 bases and J by 0 bases, leaving 11 bases between them. Germline loops: CDR1 MNHEY, CDR2 SMNVEV (reference sequence). CDR3 in DNA: TGTGCCAGCGGGTTCAGGAGCTCCTACGAGCAGTACTTC. Its protein is CASGFRSSYEQYF.

This clone was counted between two and nine times. The chain combines TRBV23-1 with TRBJ2-1; TRBD1 matches 7 bases. TRBV23-1 is an open reading frame whose function is uncertain. Unmatched junction bases numbered 10, after V lost 6 bases and J lost 8 bases. This CDR3 has 14 residues. CDR3 nucleotides: TGCGCCAGCAGCGACTATCAGGGGGTCGATGAGCAGTTCTTC. Its protein product is CASSDYQGVDEQFF.

The CDR3 region is CASRKGVGELFF. CDR3 DNA: TGTGCCAGCAGAAAGGGGGTCGGGGAGCTGTTTTTT. V is TRBV6-5 and J is TRBJ2-2, with D possibly being TRBD1 (6 bases). The germline V gene encodes CDR1 MNHEY and CDR2 SVGAGI. The CDR3 is 12 residues long. V was trimmed by 6 bases and J by 7 bases, leaving 9 bases between them.

The gene calls are TRBV5-1 and TRBJ1-2; a possible D gene is TRBD1 (5 bases). The V gene lost 4 bases and the J gene lost 2 bases, with 12 bases spanning the gap. CDR3 size: 14 residues. Germline CDR1 SGHRS, CDR2 YFSETQ. The CDR3 nucleotides are TGCGCCAGCAGCCTCGGGACGGAGAACTATGGCTACACCTTC. Protein sequence: CASSLGTENYGYTF.

To note about this clone: The identical CDR3 is also encoded by other nucleotide sequences in the sample. CDR3 residues: CASSSGYYGYTF. CDR3 in DNA: TGTGCCAGCAGTTCGGGATACTATGGCTACACCTTC. The chain is built from TRBV28 and TRBJ1-2; D not certain. V was pared by 4 bases and J by 3 bases, with 6 bases between. Germline lookup yields CDR1 MDHEN and CDR2 SYDVKM. There are 12 residues in the CDR3.

The gene calls are TRBV5-8 and TRBJ2-7; weak D call: TRBD1 (7 bases). Germline lookup yields CDR1 SGHTS and CDR2 YDEGEE. This CDR3 comprises 17 residues. Trimming left V 5 bases short and J 2 bases short, with 23 bases between. The CDR3 loop reads CASSRNRNRGGTYEQYF. DNA for the CDR3: TGTGCCAGCAGTCGTAATAGAAACAGGGGAGGAACCTACGAGCAGTACTTC.